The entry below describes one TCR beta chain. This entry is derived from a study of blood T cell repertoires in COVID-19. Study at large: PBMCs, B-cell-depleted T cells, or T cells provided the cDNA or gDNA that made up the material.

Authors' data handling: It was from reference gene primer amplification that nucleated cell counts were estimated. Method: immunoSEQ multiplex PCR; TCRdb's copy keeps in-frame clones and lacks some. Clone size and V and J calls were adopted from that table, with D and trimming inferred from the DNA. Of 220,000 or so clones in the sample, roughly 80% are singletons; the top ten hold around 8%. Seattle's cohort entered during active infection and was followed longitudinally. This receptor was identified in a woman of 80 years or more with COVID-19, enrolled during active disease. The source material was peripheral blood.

The CDR3 reads CSVTDRGIGYTF. The CDR3 DNA is TGCAGCGTCACGGACAGGGGGATAGGCTACACCTTC. The rearrangement joins TRBV29-1 to TRBJ1-2, with 10 bases aligning to TRBD1. Germline CDR1 is SQVTM and CDR2 is ANQGSEA. Unmatched junction bases numbered 6, after V lost 6 bases and J lost 8 bases. CDR3 length: 12 residues. Drawing the rest from reference TRBV29-1 and TRBJ1-2, the complete variable domain is SAVISQKPSRDICQRGTSLTIQCQVDSQVTMMFWYRQQPGQSLTLIATANQGSEATYESGFVIDKFPISRPNLTFSTLTVSNMSPEDSSIYLCSVTDRGIGYTFGSGTRLTVV.